This TCR beta chain comes out of a study of a mutant IDH1 vaccine in newly diagnosed glioma. Study context: A roughly 62% male, around 38% female split and a mean age of roughly 37 years characterized treated patients. Those enrolled had earlier been treated with radiotherapy, temozolomide, or both, mostly both.

TCRdb's copy holds only in-frame clones and misses some; the assay was immunoSEQ multiplex PCR. This table has tens of thousands of clones, roughly 85% appearing once. The germline V gene encodes CDR1 MRHNA and CDR2 SNTAGT. Trimming cost V 7 bases and J 4 bases, with 16 bases left between them. This CDR3 has 14 residues. The table lists this clone with a few counts. Antigen specificity is unknown. Overall study results and limits: Pseudoprogression seemed unlinked to shifts in top peripheral T cell clonotypes.

Time point defined: baseline, week 1 (first vaccination visit). Described treatment: pre-vaccination baseline after standard-of-care therapy. The sequences come from PBMCs, collected from a glioma patient treated with radiotherapy, temozolomide or both. The origin of this receptor is a woman aged 50 to 60 with glioma. The chain links TRBV6-4 to TRBJ1-1; the D is unclear. The CDR3, as DNA: TGTGCCAGCAAGCCAGACCGATTGGGCACTGAAGCTTTCTTT. It codes for CASKPDRLGTEAFF.